The sequence of this T cell receptor (beta chain) was determined in a study of T cells in Graves' hyperthyroidism and ophthalmopathy. Germline-derived CDR1 and CDR2 are SGHAT and FQNNGV. V was pared by 8 bases and J by 4 bases, with 13 bases between. CDR3 size: 13 residues. RNA transcripts gave rise to amplified TCR beta CDR3 regions. In the first-round RT-PCR of the TCR CDR3, the HTBI primer set was used. TCRdb called the multiplex PCR reads again in MiXCR, with one record for every CDR3 protein. The top ten hold around 4% of the sample, which has more than 500,000 distinct CDR3 sequences, roughly 16% seen once. Stable disease denoted Graves' hyperthyroidism without ophthalmopathy progression within 18 months. Hyperthyroidism had been newly diagnosed in patients aged 18 to 65, and its duration was under 2 months. The study, taken as a whole, reports: Ophthalmopathy was told apart from stable hyperthyroidism by a 13 V-J model.

This clonotype was counted ten times or more. Its antigen is as yet unknown. The receptor's source is a woman in her twenties or thirties with Graves' hyperthyroidism. The chain is built from TRBV11-2 and TRBJ2-3; perhaps D is TRBD1 or TRBD2 (5 bases each). Sequenced input: blood. In nucleotides, the CDR3 is TGTGCCAGCTCCGGGGCTACGGCAGATACGCAGTATTTT. Translating gives CASSGATADTQYF.